This passage covers 14 T cell receptor beta chains from one sample sequenced in a study of Graves' ophthalmopathy and Graves' hyperthyroidism. For repertoire sequencing, the TCR beta CDR3 regions were amplified from RNA transcripts. First-round RT-PCR with HTBI primers preceded a second-round multiplex PCR. TCRdb re-called the multiplex PCR reads with MiXCR, one entry per CDR3 protein. This table has approximately 480,000 distinct CDR3 sequences, about 15% appearing once. The sample consisted of blood. Receptors were obtained from a woman aged 25 to 39 with Graves' ophthalmopathy.

This clonotype has ten or more counts. This CDR3 reads CASSILVNTEAFF. The DNA for the CDR3 is TGTGCCAGTAGTATACTGGTGAACACTGAAGCTTTCTTT. V and J are TRBV19 and TRBJ1-1; D unresolved. Trimming removed 2 bases from V and 0 bases from J, with 4 bases in between. Germline V gene data show CDR1 as LNHDA and CDR2 as SQIVND (reference sequence). This CDR3 comprises 13 residues.

This clonotype was detected many times. The chain employs TRBV6-1 and TRBJ1-2, with 7 bases aligning to TRBD1. Germline V CDR1 and CDR2: MNHNS, SASEGT. This CDR3 has 15 amino acids. V gave up 1 base and J gave up 4 bases; unmatched junction bases: 6. The CDR3 coding sequence is TGTGCCAGCAGTGAAGGGACAGGCCCCCTCTATGGCTACACCTTC. This encodes CASSEGTGPLYGYTF.

This clonotype has more than one count but fewer than ten. The chain carries TRBV7-8 and TRBJ1-6; possible D gene TRBD1, 5 bases. This CDR3 comprises 15 residues. Germline assignment: CDR1 SGHVS and CDR2 FQNEAQ. V was clipped by 2 bases and J by 4 bases, with 9 bases between them. CDR3: CASSLQGPYNSPLHF. Written as DNA, the CDR3 is TGTGCCAGCAGCTTACAGGGTCCGTATAATTCACCCCTCCACTTT.

This clonotype was seen many times. The chain uses TRBV7-2 and TRBJ2-7, with TRBD1 matching 12 bases. CDR1 and CDR2 (germline): SGHTA, FQGNSA. This CDR3 spans 14 amino acids. The trim removed 8 bases at V and 3 bases at J, leaving 5 bases unmatched. The CDR3 is CASGGQGAYYEQYF. CDR3 in DNA: TGTGCCAGCGGGGGACAGGGGGCATACTACGAGCAGTACTTC.

The chain recombines TRBV20-1 with TRBJ1-5; no clear D. Trimming cost V 3 bases and J 7 bases, with 10 bases left between them. Germline CDR1 DFQATT, CDR2 SNEGSKA (reference sequence). CDR3 size: 12 residues. The CDR3: CSASRVAQPQHF. The CDR3 coding sequence is TGCAGTGCTAGTAGGGTAGCGCAGCCCCAGCATTTT.

At least ten counts were recorded for this clonotype. The chain carries TRBV12-3 or TRBV12-4 and TRBJ2-2; TRBD1 might be the D (6 bases). The CDR3 consists of 15 residues. Trimming took 4 bases from V and 1 from J, leaving 10 bases between them. The CDR3, as DNA: TGTGCCAGCAGTTCGCGGACAGAGAACACCGGGGAGCTGTTTTTT. Translation gives CASSSRTENTGELFF.

The chain links TRBV12-3 or TRBV12-4 to TRBJ2-5; no clear D. V lost 6 bases, J lost 4 bases, and 21 bases lay in between. This CDR3 has 16 amino acids. The CDR3 DNA sequence: TGTGCCAGCAGCCGATTTCGACTCGTCCTCGGAGAGACCCAGTACTTC. Translated, it gives CASSRFRLVLGETQYF.

This clonotype appeared many times. One junction end disagrees with the germline gene, perhaps due to a read error. The genes are TRBV29-1 and TRBJ2-7, with D possibly TRBD1 on 5 matching bases. Germline V lookup: CDR1 SQVTM, CDR2 ANQGSEA. The CDR3 spans 13 residues. CDR3 loop: CSVVAGIVDEQCF. Written as DNA, the CDR3 is TGCAGCGTTGTGGCAGGGATCGTCGACGAGCAGTGCTTC.

The gene calls are TRBV12-3 or TRBV12-4 and TRBJ2-5, with TRBD1 matching over 9 bases. Germline trimming cut 4 bases from V and 5 bases from J; bases unmatched to any gene: 8. This CDR3 is 15 amino acids long. The CDR3 loop is CASSSRTGAGETQYF. The CDR3 DNA reads TGTGCCAGCAGTTCACGGACAGGGGCTGGGGAGACCCAGTACTTC.

This sequence joins TRBV6-5 and TRBJ1-2; the match to TRBD1 covers 8 bases. This CDR3 region has 14 residues. The germline gives CDR1 MNHEY, CDR2 SVGAGI. V trimming: 4 bases; J trimming: 6 bases; junction bases outside the gene matches: 7. CDR3: CASSLASTGDGYTF. CDR3 nucleotide sequence: TGTGCCAGCAGTTTGGCCTCGACAGGGGATGGCTACACCTTC.

This clonotype was seen ten or more times. The gene calls are TRBV19 and TRBJ1-1; D gene ambiguous. This CDR3 has 15 amino acids. Germline V gene sequence: CDR1 LNHDA, CDR2 SQIVND (reference sequence). V was trimmed by 3 bases and J by 1 base, leaving 12 bases between them. Here the CDR3 DNA reads TGTGCCAGTAGTATGATAGGGAATTGGAACACTGAAGCTTTCTTT. This codes for CASSMIGNWNTEAFF. Variable domain in full (rest from reference TRBV19 and TRBJ1-1): DGGITQSPKYLFRKEGQNVTLSCEQNLNHDAMYWYRQDPGQGLRLIYYSQIVNDFQKGDIAEGYSVSREKKESFPLTVTSAQKNPTAFYLCASSMIGNWNTEAFFGQGTRLTVV.

This chain connects TRBV3-1 to TRBJ2-7; D may match TRBD1 or TRBD2 (5 bases each). The CDR3 runs 16 residues. V lost 0 bases and J 0 bases, leaving 12 bases between the germline ends. Per the germline V gene, CDR1 is LGHDT and CDR2 is YNNKEL (reference sequence). The CDR3 reads CASSQDPAGSSYEQYF. The CDR3 coding sequence is TGTGCCAGCAGCCAAGACCCGGCAGGGAGCTCCTACGAGCAGTACTTC.

The V and J genes are TRBV4-1 and TRBJ1-5, with D uncertain. In germline, CDR1 is MGHRA, CDR2 YSYEKL. The CDR3 is 16 residues long. V was pared by 0 bases and J by 0 bases, with 9 bases between. This chain's CDR3 is CASSQDGPYSNQPQHF. In DNA form, the CDR3 reads TGCGCCAGCAGCCAAGACGGTCCTTATAGCAATCAGCCCCAGCATTTT.

At least ten counts were recorded for this clonotype. The chain carries TRBV27 and TRBJ2-7, with D tentatively TRBD1 (5 bases). Germline-derived CDR1 and CDR2 are MNHEY and SMNVEV (reference sequence). The CDR3 has 15 amino acids. Trimming shortened V by 2 bases and J by 2 bases, and 13 bases separated the two germline ends. Written as DNA, the CDR3 is TGTGCCAGCAGTTTAGGGGCCGGTGGAGCCTACGAGCAGTACTTC. It is translated as CASSLGAGGAYEQYF.